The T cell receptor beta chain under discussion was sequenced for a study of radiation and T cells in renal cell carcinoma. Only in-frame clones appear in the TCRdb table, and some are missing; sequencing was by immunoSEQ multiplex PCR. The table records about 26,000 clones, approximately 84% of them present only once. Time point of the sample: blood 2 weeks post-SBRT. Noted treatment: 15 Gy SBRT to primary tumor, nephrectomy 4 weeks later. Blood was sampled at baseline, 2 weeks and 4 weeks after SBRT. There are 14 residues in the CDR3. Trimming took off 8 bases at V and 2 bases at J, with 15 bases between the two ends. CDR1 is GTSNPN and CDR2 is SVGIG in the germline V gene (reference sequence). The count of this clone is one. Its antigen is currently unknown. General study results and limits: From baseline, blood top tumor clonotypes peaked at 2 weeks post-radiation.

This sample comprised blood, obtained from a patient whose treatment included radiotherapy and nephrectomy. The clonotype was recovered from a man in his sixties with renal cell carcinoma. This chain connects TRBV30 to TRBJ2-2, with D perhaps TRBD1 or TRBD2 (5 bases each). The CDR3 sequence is CARDRDANTGELFF. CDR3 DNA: TGTGCCCGGGACCGGGACGCCAACACCGGGGAGCTGTTTTTT.